This T cell receptor beta chain came from a study of T cell repertoires in cytomegalovirus infection. The wider study: The study used recently identified HLA-C-restricted and well-studied HLA-B-restricted CMV epitopes.

Study-wide points: In two of eight donors, the top clonotype was HLA-C-restricted CMV-specific.

One entry per CDR3 protein results from TCRdb running MiXCR on the reads. This sample has 680,000 or so distinct CDR3 sequences, with around 32% found just once. Germline V gives CDR1 MNHEY, CDR2 SMNVEV (reference sequence). CDR3 length equals 13 residues. The V and J ends lost 8 bases and 0 bases respectively, with 10 bases between them. Note on this clonotype: Its target is not known.

This specimen consisted of cultured PBMCs, obtained from culture after CMV antigen stimulation. The chain links TRBV27 to TRBJ2-5; a weak D match, TRBD2 (7 bases). The receptor's source is a human donor in good health (CMV status not recorded). Some clones in this sample may be carry-over from other donors' samples. The CDR3 loop reads CASGGGDQETQYF. Here the CDR3 DNA reads TGTGCCAGCGGGGGGGGCGACCAAGAGACCCAGTACTTC.